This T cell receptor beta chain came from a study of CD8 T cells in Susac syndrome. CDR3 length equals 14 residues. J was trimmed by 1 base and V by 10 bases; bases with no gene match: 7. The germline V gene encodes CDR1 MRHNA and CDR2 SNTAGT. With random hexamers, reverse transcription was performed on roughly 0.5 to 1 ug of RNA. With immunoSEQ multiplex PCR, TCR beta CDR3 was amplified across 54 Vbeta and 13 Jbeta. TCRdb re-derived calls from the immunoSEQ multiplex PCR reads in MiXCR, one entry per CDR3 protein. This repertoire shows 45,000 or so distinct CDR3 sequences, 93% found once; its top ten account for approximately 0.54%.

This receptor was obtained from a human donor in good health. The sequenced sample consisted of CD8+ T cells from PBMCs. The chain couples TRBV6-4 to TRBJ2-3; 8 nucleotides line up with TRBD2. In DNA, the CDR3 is TGTGCCACCTCAGCGGGAGCTGGCACAGATACGCAGTATTTT. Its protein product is CATSAGAGTDTQYF.